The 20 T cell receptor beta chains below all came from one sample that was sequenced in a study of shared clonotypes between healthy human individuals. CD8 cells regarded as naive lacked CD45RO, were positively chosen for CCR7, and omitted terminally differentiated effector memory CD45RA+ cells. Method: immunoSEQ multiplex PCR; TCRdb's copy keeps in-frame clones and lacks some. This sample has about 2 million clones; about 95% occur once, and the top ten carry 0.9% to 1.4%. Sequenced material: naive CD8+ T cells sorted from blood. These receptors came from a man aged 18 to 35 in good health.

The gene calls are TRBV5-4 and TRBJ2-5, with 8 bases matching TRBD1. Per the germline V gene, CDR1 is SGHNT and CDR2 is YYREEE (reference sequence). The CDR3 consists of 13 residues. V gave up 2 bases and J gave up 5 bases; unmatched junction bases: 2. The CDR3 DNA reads TGTGCCAGCAGCTTTGACAGGGGTGAGACCCAGTACTTC. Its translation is CASSFDRGETQYF. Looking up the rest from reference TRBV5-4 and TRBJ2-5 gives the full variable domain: ETGVTQSPTHLIKTRGQQVTLRCSSQSGHNTVSWYQQALGQGPQFIFQYYREEENGRGNFPPRFSGLQFPNYSSELNVNALELDDSALYLCASSFDRGETQYFGPGTRLLVL.

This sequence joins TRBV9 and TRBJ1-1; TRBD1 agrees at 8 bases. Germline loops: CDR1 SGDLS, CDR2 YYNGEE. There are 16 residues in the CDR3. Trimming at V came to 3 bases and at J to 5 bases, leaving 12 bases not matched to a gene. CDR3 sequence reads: CASSARSDRGGTEAFF. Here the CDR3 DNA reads TGTGCCAGCAGCGCCCGCTCCGACAGGGGAGGAACTGAAGCTTTCTTT.

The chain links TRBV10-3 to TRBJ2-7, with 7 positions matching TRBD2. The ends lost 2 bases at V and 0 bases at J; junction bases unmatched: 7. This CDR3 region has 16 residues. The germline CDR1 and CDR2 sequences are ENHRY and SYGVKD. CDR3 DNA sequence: TGTGCCATCAGTGAGAGCGACGGGGGGAACTCCTACGAGCAGTACTTC. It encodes CAISESDGGNSYEQYF.

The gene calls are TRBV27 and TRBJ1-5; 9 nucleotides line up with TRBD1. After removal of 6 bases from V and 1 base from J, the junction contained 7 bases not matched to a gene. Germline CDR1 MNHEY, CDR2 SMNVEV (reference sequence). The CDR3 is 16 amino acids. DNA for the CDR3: TGTGCCAGCAGGGCCGGGACAGGGAGGAGCAATCAGCCCCAGCATTTT. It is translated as CASRAGTGRSNQPQHF.

The DNA for the CDR3 is TGCGCCAGCAGCCCCCGTCAGACAGACCGAATCTACGAGCAGTACTTC. Translation gives CASSPRQTDRIYEQYF. V and J are TRBV4-1 and TRBJ2-7; possibly TRBD1 for D (5 bases). The CDR3 is 16 residues long. Germline CDR1 is MGHRA and CDR2 is YSYEKL. Trimming took off 4 bases at V and 3 bases at J, with 19 bases between the two ends.

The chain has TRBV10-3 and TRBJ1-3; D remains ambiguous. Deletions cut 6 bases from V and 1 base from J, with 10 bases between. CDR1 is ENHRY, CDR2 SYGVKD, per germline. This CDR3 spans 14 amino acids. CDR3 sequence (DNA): TGTGCCATCAGCCAGGAAGATTCTGGAAACACCATATATTTT. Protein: CAISQEDSGNTIYF.

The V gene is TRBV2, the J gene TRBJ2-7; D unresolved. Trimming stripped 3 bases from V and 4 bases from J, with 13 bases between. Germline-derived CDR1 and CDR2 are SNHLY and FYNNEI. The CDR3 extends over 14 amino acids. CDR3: CASSDLGPGYEQYF. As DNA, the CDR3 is TGTGCCAGCAGTGACCTAGGTCCCGGATACGAGCAGTACTTC.

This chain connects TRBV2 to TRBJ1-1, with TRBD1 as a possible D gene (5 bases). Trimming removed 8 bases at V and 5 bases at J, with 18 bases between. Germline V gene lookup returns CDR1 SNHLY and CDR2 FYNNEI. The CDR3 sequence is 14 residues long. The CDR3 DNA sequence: TGTGCCAGCCCACGGGGGGGGACTAATACTGAAGCTTTCTTT. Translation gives CASPRGGTNTEAFF.

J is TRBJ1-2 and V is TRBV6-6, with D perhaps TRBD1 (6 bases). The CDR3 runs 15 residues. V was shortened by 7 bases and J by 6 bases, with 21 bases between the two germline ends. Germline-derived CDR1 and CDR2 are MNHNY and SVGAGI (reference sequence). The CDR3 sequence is CASTHEAGAHNGYTF. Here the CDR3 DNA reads TGTGCCAGCACCCACGAGGCAGGGGCCCACAATGGCTACACCTTC.

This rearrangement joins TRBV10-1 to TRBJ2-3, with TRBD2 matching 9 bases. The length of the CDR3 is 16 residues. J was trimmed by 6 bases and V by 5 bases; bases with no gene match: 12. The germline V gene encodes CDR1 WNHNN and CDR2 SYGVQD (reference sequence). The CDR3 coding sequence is TGCGCCAGCAGTTGGGAGGCGGGAGGGTCTTGGGATACGCAGTATTTT. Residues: CASSWEAGGSWDTQYF.

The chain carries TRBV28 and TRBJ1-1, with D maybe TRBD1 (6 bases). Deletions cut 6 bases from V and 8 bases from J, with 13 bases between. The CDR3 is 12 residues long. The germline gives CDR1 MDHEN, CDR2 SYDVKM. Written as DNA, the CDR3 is TGTGCCAGCAGCGCGGACACAGGGGAAGCTTTCTTT. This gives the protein CASSADTGEAFF.

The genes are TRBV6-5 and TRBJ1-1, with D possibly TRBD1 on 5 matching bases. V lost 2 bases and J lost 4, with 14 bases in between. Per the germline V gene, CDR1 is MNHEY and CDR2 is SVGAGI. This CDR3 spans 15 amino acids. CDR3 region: CASSYAASGGTEAFF. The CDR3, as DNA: TGTGCCAGCAGTTACGCCGCCTCTGGGGGCACTGAAGCTTTCTTT.

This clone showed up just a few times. The CDR3 sequence: CASSFRRGFTYEQYF. The DNA of the CDR3 is TGTGCCAGCAGTTTCCGGCGGGGGTTCACCTACGAGCAGTACTTC. V usage is TRBV28 and J usage is TRBJ2-7; 7 bases are a match to TRBD2. CDR1 and CDR2 (germline): MDHEN, SYDVKM. Losses at the gene ends were 3 bases for V and 2 bases for J; bases not matched to a gene: 7. CDR3 length: 15 residues.

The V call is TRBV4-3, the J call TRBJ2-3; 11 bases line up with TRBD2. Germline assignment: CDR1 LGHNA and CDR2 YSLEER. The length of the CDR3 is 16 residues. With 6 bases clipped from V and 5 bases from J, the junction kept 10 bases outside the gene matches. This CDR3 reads CASRRVLAGEGDTQYF. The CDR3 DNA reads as TGCGCCAGCAGACGAGTACTAGCGGGAGAGGGAGATACGCAGTATTTT.

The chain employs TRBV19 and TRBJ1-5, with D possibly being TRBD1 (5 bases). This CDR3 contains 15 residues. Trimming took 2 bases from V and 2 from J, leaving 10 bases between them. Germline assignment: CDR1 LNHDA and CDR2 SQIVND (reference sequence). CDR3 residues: CASSIWGSGNQPQHF. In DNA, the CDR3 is TGTGCCAGTAGTATATGGGGGTCCGGCAATCAGCCCCAGCATTTT.

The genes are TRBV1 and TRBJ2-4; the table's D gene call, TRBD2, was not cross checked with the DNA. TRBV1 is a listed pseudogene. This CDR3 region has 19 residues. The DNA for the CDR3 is TGCACCAGCAGCCAAGATGGGCTAGCGGGAGTCACAGCCAAAAACATTCAGTACTTC. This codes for CTSSQDGLAGVTAKNIQYF.

The CDR3 sequence: CASSAVGGGSLHF. The DNA of the CDR3 is TGTGCCAGCAGCGCCGTCGGGGGAGGATCCCTCCACTTT. The chain combines TRBV25-1 with TRBJ1-6; D may be TRBD1 (5 bases). This CDR3 contains 13 residues. Germline values: CDR1 MGHDK, CDR2 SYGVNS. V was pared by 6 bases and J by 14 bases, with 17 bases between. Full variable domain (missing parts from reference TRBV25-1 and TRBJ1-6): EADIYQTPRYLVIGTGKKITLECSQTMGHDKMYWYQQDPGMELHLIHYSYGVNSTEKGDLSSESTVSRIRTEHFPLTLESARPSHTSQYLCASSAVGGGSLHFGNGTRLTVT.

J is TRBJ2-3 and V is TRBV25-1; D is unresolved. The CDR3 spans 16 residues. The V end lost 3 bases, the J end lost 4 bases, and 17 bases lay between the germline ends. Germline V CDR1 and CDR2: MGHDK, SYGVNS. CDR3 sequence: CASSELTESGADTQYF. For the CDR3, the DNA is TGTGCCAGCAGTGAGCTTACAGAGTCGGGCGCAGATACGCAGTATTTT.

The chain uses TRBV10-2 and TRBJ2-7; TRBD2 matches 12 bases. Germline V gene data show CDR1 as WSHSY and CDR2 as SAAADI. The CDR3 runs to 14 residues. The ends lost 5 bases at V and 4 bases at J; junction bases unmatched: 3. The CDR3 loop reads CASSSGLAGYEQYF. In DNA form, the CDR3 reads TGCGCCAGCAGTTCTGGACTAGCGGGGTACGAGCAGTACTTC.

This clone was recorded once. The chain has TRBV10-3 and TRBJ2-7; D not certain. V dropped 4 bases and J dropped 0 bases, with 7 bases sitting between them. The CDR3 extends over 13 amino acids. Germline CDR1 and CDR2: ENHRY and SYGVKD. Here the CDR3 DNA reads TGTGCCATCAGTGCAGAGAGCTCCTACGAGCAGTACTTC. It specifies CAISAESSYEQYF.